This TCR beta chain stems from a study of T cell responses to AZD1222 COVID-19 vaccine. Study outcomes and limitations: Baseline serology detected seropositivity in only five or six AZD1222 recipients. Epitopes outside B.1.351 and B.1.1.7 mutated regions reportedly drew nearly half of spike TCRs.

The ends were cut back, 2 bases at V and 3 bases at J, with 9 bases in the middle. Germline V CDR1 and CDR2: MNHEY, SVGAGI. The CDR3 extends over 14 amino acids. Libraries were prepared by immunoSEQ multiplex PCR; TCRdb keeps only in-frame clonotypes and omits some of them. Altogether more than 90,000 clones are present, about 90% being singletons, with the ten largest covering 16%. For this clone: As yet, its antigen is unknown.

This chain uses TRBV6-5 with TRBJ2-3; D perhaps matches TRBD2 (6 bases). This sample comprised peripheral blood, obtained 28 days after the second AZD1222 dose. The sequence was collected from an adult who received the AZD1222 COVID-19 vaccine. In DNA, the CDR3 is TGTGCCAGCAGTTACGCGGGGTGGACAGATACGCAGTATTTT. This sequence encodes CASSYAGWTDTQYF.